The present T cell receptor (beta chain) was sequenced within a study of T cell responses to AZD1222 COVID-19 vaccine. The study, taken as a whole, reports: Regions 160-218 and 743-854 held dominance among vaccine-associated CD4 TCRs, which spanned spike. Donors, mostly white British, included more females; clonal diversity was possibly underestimated. Seropositivity was recorded at baseline in only a handful of AZD1222 recipients. Elevations in Spike-specific TCR breadth and depth followed administration of two AZD1222 doses.

A note on this clone: As yet, its antigen is unknown.

The V end was cut by 5 bases, the J end by 4 bases, with 8 bases between. Germline V gives CDR1 SEHNR, CDR2 FQNEAQ (reference sequence). This CDR3 is built from 12 residues. TCRdb's table, derived via immunoSEQ multiplex PCR, lists solely in-frame clones and lacks some. Of about 140,000 clones listed, 80% to 95% were seen once; the top ten hold 3.5% to 4.5%. The J gene is TRBJ1-2, the V gene TRBV7-9, with D hard to call. The TCR originated in an adult who received the AZD1222 COVID-19 vaccine. This material consisted of peripheral blood, taken 28 days after the second AZD1222 dose. The chain's CDR3 is CASSRDIYGYTF. CDR3 bases: TGTGCCAGCAGCCGAGACATCTATGGCTACACCTTC.